This paragraph reports one TCR beta chain. Its antigen target is currently unknown. No much larger clone is present one base from it, and per-base qualities are unavailable. This sample is part of a study of cytomegalovirus exposure and HLA in healthy donors (TCRdb year 2017). Notes on the research overall: An earlier analysis of approximately 640 of the donors reported 250 to 350 Gb of sequence data and some 100 million unique TCR beta sequences from about 179 million T cells. All discovery cohort repertoires had been generated on a single sequencing platform. In an earlier analysis of roughly 600 of the donors, high-throughput TCR beta sequencing was used to judge whether each TCR beta V gene segment behaved as functional or pseudogenic. Class I and class II HLA loci were covered by the typing at four-digit resolution. The study aimed to test whether cataloging public T cell receptors could reveal signatures of past pathogen exposure. In a later analysis, previously published TCR beta repertoires from hundreds of donors were re-analyzed and high-resolution HLA genotyping was added so that TCR occurrence patterns could be studied. An early release covering 550 to 700 HLA-typed donors comprised around 300 gigabases of sequencing data and 85 million or so unique TCR sequences. In a later genetic analysis, genome-wide SNP genotypes for about three fifths of the roughly 670 donors were used, and that subset was treated as a discovery cohort. Rather than drawing on any new phenotypic data, the later analysis identified candidate immune exposures from TCR beta sequences and the way those sequences occurred across donors. The study combined high-throughput TCR immunosequencing, statistical association of individual TCRs with disease status, and machine learning to predict cytomegalovirus infection status. Typing coverage differed by locus: A, B, C, DRB1 and DQB1 were typed in about 620-640 donors, DQA1 in 522, DPA1 in 606, and DPB1 in 400 to 480. Among around 400 genotyped donors of the cohort, an average of around 250,000 unique TCR beta nucleotide sequences was sequenced per donor, of which 15% to 20% were non-productive. In addition to the first cohort of roughly 700 subjects, a separate validation cohort of under 150 different subjects was used. The study profiled the T cell repertoires of under 700 subjects by immunosequencing and related them to cytomegalovirus serostatus. Donor age, sex, ethnicity and CMV serostatus were collected together with the repertoire data. Of the roughly 400 genotyped donors, 75% to 85% were placed in the genetic ancestry cluster associated with self-reported Caucasian donors. Four or five DR-DQ haplotypes were handled as single units for association and clustering because linkage in the cohort was strong. Results the study describes overall, beyond this receptor: The classifier was reported to diagnose cytomegalovirus status with high specificity and sensitivity in both the original and validation cohorts. The earlier analysis of around 600 of the donors excluded around 17 rarely observed V segments, including chromosome 9 orphons, because counts were too low. A later analysis found that TCR association rates varied across HLA loci, with DRB1 alleles showing the most associated TCRs and HLA-C alleles the fewest. According to the authors, the approach could potentially be generalized to other disease states and immunological phenotypes. A total of roughly 160 TCR beta chains were listed by the study as associated with cytomegalovirus. A later genetic analysis associated a missense DCLRE1C variant with V-gene and J-gene trimming of TCR beta chains, and an independent cohort replicated the association. Correlated functional status among segregating V segments might reflect linkage disequilibrium, but an unknown experimental factor could not be ruled out. The sequencing pipeline was judged likely to have produced a cluster of highly shared sequence variants as a technical artifact. A later genetic analysis reported fewer N-insertions in productive TCRs among donors in an Asian-associated ancestry cluster than the approximately 670-donor mean. According to a later analysis, most CMV-associated TCR beta chains appeared to be HLA-restricted, and the HLA associations seemed to be driven largely by CMV exposure. Sequencing depth was assumed to be roughly uniform across donors in the presence/absence analyses, though that assumption may not hold. At a false discovery rate of 0.05, a later analysis linked 16,951 TCR beta sequences to specific HLA alleles. Immune exposure information for the cohort was limited to CMV serostatus. Several of the top co-occurrence clusters appeared to be linked to parvovirus B19, influenza, CMV and Epstein-Barr virus, according to a later analysis. In vitro tests confirmed that a few of the cytomegalovirus-associated TCR beta chains recognize cytomegalovirus antigens. Assigning TCR associations to individual alleles was difficult when HLA alleles, especially DR and DQ, strongly co-occurred. Compared with equally common non-associated chains, HLA-associated TCR beta chains in a later analysis were more clonally expanded and had lower generation probabilities. HLA typing was unavailable for some donors at each locus, so association tests used only the typed subset. Because the 87-base-pair reads could not distinguish some IMGT-functional V segments, including TRBV6-2 and TRBV6-3, those segments were excluded. A further reported finding was that TCR beta sequences accurately predicted the HLA-A and HLA-B alleles for most subjects in the first cohort. The cohort was sequenced for TCR beta chains only, and without alpha or paired-chain data the features that could be detected were limited. Broadly in line with IMGT annotations, most TCR beta V segments showed up in productive rearrangements about 87% or about 30% of the time in an earlier analysis of 450 to 750 of the donors. Most TCR sequences were observed very rarely across donors, whereas some public TCRs were present in many individuals.

Including cysteine and phenylalanine, the CDR3 has 18 amino acids. CDR3 DNA only is kept here, 54 bases in frame from base 1. Sequences SGHTA (CDR1) and FQGNSA (CDR2) are obtained from the germline V gene. After removal of 2 bases from V and 0 bases from J, the junction retains 10 bases not matched to a gene. In total, approximately 700 healthy bone marrow donors made up the cohort. At the time of sampling, all cohort members were nominally healthy, though unrecorded immune exposures were likely present. The donor was CMV seronegative and was included in the group of a few hundred seronegative cohort members. Every donor gave a peripheral blood sample, and the peripheral blood mononuclear cells from that sample were used for TCR beta sequencing. Genomic DNA extraction from the blood cell samples was performed with the Qiagen DNeasy Blood Extraction Kit. The library was obtained by the immunoSEQ multiplex PCR assay. For the multiplex PCR, a mixture combining 60 forward primers for TCR Vbeta segments and 13 reverse primers for TCR Jbeta segments was used. The CDR3 region of rearranged TCR beta genes was amplified from genomic DNA by a multiplex PCR assay. The Illumina HiSeq System was used to sequence the amplified TCR beta libraries as 87-base-pair reads. Per the authors' processing: In a later analysis, around 80 million unique TCR beta chains were counted across the roughly 610 repertoires, and roughly 11 million of these chains were shared by at least two donors. Raw reads were error-corrected and collapsed into unique sequences by a nearest-neighbor algorithm in which closely related sequences were merged to remove PCR and sequencing errors. Alignment of CDR3 sequences to IMGT reference sequences was used to assign V, D and J gene segments. For a sequence to be retained, a match of at least six nucleotides to both a V gene segment and a J gene segment was required. A rearrangement was called productive if the CDR3 had no stop codons and remained in frame with V and J, and every other rearrangement was called non-productive. CDR3 was defined according to IMGT convention as the region running from the second conserved V-encoded cysteine to the conserved J-encoded phenylalanine. The earlier analysis of about 560 of the donors excluded any sequence lacking an unambiguous match to a single V gene segment. In an earlier analysis of about 590 of the donors, a V segment was called functional when productive rearrangements were above 56.7%, and segregating when the standard deviation between donors exceeded 5%. To diagnose cytomegalovirus status from the catalog of TCR beta chain sequences, a statistical classification framework was built. In a later analysis, TCR nucleotide sequences were compared against IMGT/GENE-DB human TR gene sequences so that V and J genes could be assigned. Using the TCRdist pipeline, a later analysis assigned CDR3 sequences along with most-parsimonious VDJ recombination scenarios. A later analysis defined each TCR beta chain by its CDR3 amino acid sequence plus V-gene family, and excluded reads lacking a unique V-gene family. As a way to deal with suspected cross-contamination and a sequencing artifact, a later analysis dropped approximately 590 nucleotide sequences that were highly shared and had low generation probability. In a later analysis, a clonal expansion index for each public chain was calculated from normalized within-repertoire ranks of inferred template counts. Generation probabilities in a later analysis came from a VDJ recombination model fitted to out-of-frame rearrangements, and those results were checked against IGoR. Hypergeometric tests were used in a later analysis to score TCR-TCR, TCR-HLA and TCR-CMV co-occurrence, with a repertoire-size bias correction applied to the TCR pairs. A later analysis estimated false discovery rates by permuting HLA or CMV assignments 20 times. In a later analysis, co-occurring TCRs were grouped using DBSCAN, with TCRdist sequence similarity added in when clustering inside HLA-allele-positive subsets. Repertoires with fewer than 30,000 or more than 120,000 public chains were left out of co-occurrence clustering, as were four to six repertoires with anomalous nucleotide sharing. TCRdb carries this immuneACCESS record with in-frame sequences only. Its versions omit some clonotypes, under half of them owing to an unresolved V gene in the studies checked, with the rest unexplained. The V and J calls and clone size come from that table; D and trimming were worked out from the DNA. Present in this sample are 110,000 to 150,000 clones, roughly four fifths of which were seen just once. The ten largest account for 3.4% of the sample.

Material for sequencing was PBMCs. This sequence originates from a male donor in good health and CMV-seronegative. This receptor chain uses TRBV7-2 and TRBJ2-1, with 7 bases aligning to TRBD2. In nucleotides, the sequence is TGTGCCAGCAGCTTACCGGGACTATCGGTATTCTCCTACAATGAGCAGTTCTTC. Its protein reads: CASSLPGLSVFSYNEQFF.